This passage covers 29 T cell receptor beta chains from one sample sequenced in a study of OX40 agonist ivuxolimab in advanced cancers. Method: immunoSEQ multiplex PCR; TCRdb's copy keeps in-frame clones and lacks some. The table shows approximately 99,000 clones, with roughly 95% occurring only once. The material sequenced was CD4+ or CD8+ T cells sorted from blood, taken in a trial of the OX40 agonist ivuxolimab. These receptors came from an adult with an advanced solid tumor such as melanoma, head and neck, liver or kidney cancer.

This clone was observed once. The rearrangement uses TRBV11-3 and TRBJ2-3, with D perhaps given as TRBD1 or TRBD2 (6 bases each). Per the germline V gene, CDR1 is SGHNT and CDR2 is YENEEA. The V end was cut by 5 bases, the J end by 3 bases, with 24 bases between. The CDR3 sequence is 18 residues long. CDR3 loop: CASSPTPWGASTTDTQYF. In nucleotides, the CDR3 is TGTGCCAGCAGCCCGACCCCATGGGGGGCCTCAACAACAGATACGCAGTATTTT.

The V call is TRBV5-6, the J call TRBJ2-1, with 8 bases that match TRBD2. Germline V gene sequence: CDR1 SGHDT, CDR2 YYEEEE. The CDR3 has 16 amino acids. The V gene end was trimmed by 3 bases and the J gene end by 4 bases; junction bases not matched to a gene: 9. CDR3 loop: CASSWPGSGKYNEQFF. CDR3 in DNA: TGTGCCAGCAGCTGGCCAGGTAGCGGGAAGTACAATGAGCAGTTCTTC.

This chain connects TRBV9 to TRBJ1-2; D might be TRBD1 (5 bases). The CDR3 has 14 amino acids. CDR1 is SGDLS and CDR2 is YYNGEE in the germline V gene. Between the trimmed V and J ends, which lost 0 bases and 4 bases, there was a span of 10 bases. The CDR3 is CASSVGEGLYGYTF. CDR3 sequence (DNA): TGTGCCAGCAGCGTAGGGGAGGGGCTCTATGGCTACACCTTC.

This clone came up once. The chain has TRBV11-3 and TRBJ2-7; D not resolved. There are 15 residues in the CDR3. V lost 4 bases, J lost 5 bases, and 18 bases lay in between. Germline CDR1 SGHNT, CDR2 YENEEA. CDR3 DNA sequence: TGTGCCAGCAGCTCACCTGCCCAAGCAATCCACGAGCAGTACTTC. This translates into CASSSPAQAIHEQYF.

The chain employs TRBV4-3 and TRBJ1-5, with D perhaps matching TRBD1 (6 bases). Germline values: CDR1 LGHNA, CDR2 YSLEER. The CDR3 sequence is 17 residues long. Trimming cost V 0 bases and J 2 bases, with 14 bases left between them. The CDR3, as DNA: TGCGCCAGCAGCCAAGAGGGCGGGGGGCGAGGCAATCAGCCCCAGCATTTT. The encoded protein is CASSQEGGGRGNQPQHF.

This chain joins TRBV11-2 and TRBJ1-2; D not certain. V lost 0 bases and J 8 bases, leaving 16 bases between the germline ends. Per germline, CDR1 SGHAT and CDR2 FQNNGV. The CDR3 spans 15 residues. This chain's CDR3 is CASSLEARAAGGYTF. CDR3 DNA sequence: TGTGCCAGCAGCTTAGAGGCCCGGGCTGCTGGAGGCTACACCTTC.

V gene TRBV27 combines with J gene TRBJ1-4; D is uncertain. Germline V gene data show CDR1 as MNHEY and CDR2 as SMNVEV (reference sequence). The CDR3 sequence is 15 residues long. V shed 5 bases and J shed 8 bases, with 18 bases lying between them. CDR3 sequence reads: CASSLLPPVWEKLFF. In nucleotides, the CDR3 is TGTGCCAGCAGTCTACTCCCTCCCGTATGGGAAAAACTGTTTTTT.

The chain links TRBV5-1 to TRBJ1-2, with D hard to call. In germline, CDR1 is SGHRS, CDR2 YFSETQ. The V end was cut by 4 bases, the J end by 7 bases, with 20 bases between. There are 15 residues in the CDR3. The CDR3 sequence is CASSATGAGMAGYTF. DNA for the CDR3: TGCGCCAGCAGCGCTACGGGAGCCGGGATGGCTGGCTACACCTTC.

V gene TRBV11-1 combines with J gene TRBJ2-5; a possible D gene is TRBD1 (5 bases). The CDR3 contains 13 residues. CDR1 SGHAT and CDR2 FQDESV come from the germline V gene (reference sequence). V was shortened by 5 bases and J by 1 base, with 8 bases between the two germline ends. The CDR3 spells CASSQGVQETQYF. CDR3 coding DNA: TGTGCCAGCAGCCAGGGTGTCCAAGAGACCCAGTACTTC.

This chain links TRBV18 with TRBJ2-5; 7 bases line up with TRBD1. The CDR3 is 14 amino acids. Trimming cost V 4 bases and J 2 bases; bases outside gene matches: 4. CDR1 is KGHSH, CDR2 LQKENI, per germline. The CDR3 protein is CASSRTGKQETQYF. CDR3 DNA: TGTGCCAGCTCACGGACAGGAAAACAAGAGACCCAGTACTTC.

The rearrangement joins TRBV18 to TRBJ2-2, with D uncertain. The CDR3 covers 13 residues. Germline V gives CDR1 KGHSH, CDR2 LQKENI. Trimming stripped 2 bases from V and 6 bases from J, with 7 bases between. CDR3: CASSPEYSGELFF. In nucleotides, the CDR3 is TGTGCCAGCTCACCAGAGTACTCCGGGGAGCTGTTTTTT.

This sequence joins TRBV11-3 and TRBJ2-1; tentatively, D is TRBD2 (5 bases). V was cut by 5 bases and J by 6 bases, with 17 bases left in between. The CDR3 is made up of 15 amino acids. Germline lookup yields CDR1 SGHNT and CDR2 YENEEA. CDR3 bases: TGTGCCAGCAGCCAGGACTTCGGAGGTTTCAATGAGCAGTTCTTC. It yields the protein CASSQDFGGFNEQFF.

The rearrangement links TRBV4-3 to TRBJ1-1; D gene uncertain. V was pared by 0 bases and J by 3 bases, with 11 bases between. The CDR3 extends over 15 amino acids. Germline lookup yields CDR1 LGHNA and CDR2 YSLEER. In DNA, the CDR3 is TGCGCCAGCAGCCAAGATCCTACGGGTGACACTGAAGCTTTCTTT. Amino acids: CASSQDPTGDTEAFF.

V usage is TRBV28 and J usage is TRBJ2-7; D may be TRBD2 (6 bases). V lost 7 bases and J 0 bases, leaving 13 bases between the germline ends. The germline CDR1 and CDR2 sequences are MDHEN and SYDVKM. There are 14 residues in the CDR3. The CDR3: CASTTGGYSYEQYF. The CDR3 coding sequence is TGTGCCAGCACTACTGGAGGGTACTCCTACGAGCAGTACTTC. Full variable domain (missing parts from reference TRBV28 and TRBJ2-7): DVKVTQSSRYLVKRTGEKVFLECVQDMDHENMFWYRQDPGLGLRLIYFSYDVKMKEKGDIPEGYSVSREKKERFSLILESASTNQTSMYLCASTTGGYSYEQYFGPGTRLTVT.

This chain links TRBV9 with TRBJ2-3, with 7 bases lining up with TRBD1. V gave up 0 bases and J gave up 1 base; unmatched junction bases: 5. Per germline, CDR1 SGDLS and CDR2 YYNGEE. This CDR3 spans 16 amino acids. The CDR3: CASSVERGQGTDTQYF. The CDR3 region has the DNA TGTGCCAGCAGCGTAGAAAGAGGACAGGGCACAGATACGCAGTATTTT.

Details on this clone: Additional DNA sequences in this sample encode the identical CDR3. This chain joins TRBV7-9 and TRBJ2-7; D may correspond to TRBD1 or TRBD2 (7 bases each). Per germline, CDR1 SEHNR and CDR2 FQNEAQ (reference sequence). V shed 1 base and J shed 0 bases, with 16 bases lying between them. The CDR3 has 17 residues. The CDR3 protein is CASSLVGRGLSSYEQYF. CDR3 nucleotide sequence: TGTGCCAGCAGCTTAGTAGGGAGGGGGCTGAGCTCCTACGAGCAGTACTTC.

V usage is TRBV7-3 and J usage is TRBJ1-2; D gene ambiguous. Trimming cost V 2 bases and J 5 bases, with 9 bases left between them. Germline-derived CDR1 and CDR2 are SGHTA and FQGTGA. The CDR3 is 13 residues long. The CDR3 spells CASSLDPEYGYTF. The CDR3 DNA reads TGTGCCAGCAGCTTAGACCCCGAGTATGGCTACACCTTC.

CDR3 in DNA: TGTGCCAGCAGCTTAGGCGGGAGGGTCTCCAATGAGCAGTTCTTC. Translating gives CASSLGGRVSNEQFF. V gene TRBV7-2 combines with J gene TRBJ2-1; 9 bases fit TRBD2. With V trimmed by 1 base and J by 6 bases, 4 bases remained unmatched. This CDR3 is 15 amino acids long. Germline lookup yields CDR1 SGHTA and CDR2 FQGNSA.

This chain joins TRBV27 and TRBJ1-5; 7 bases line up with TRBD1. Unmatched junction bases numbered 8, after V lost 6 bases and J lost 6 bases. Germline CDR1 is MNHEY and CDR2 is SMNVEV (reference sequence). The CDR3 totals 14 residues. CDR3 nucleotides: TGTGCCAGCAGCCCTGACAGGGAGGGTCAGCCCCAGCATTTT. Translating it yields CASSPDREGQPQHF.

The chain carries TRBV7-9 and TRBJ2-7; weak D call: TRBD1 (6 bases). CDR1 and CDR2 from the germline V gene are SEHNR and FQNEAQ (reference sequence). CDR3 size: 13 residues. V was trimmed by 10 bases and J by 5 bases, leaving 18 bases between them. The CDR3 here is CATTDRAGDEQYF. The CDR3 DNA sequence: TGTGCCACCACGGACAGAGCCGGGGACGAGCAGTACTTC.

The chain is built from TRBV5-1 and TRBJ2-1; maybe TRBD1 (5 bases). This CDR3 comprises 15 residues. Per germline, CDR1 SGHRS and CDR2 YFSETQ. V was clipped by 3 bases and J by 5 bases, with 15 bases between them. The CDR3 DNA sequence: TGCGCCAGCAGCTCAACAGTGTCAGGGAACAATGAGCAGTTCTTC. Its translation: CASSSTVSGNNEQFF.

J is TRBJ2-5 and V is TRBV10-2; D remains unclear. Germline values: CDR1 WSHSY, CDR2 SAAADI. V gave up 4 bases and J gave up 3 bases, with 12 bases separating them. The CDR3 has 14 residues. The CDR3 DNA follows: TGCGCCAGCAGTGCAAAATTACGAAAAGAGACCCAGTACTTC. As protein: CASSAKLRKETQYF.

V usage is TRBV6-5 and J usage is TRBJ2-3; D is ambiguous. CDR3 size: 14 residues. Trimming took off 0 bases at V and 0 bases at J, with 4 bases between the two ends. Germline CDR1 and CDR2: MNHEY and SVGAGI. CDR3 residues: CASSYSYSTDTQYF. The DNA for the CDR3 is TGTGCCAGCAGTTACTCGTATAGCACAGATACGCAGTATTTT.

The CDR3 nucleotides are TGTGCCAGCAGTGCCAGGACAGGGCAGATCTATGGCTACACCTTC. Translation gives CASSARTGQIYGYTF. V is TRBV6-1 and J is TRBJ1-2; 8 nucleotides align to TRBD1. The germline gives CDR1 MNHNS, CDR2 SASEGT. The CDR3 extends over 15 amino acids. J gave up 4 bases and V 4 bases, and 8 bases lay outside the gene matches.

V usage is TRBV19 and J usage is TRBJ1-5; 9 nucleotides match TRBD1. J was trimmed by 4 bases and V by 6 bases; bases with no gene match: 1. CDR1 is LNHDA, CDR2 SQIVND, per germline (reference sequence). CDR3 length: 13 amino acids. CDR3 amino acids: CASRTGGNQPQHF. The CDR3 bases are TGTGCCAGTAGGACAGGGGGGAATCAGCCCCAGCATTTT.

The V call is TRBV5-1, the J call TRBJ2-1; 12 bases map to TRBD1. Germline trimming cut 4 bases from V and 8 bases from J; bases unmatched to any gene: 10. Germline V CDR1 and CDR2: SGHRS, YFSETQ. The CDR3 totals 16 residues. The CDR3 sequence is CASSPNSGTGGHEQFF. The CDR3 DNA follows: TGCGCCAGCAGCCCCAATTCCGGGACAGGGGGCCATGAGCAGTTCTTC.

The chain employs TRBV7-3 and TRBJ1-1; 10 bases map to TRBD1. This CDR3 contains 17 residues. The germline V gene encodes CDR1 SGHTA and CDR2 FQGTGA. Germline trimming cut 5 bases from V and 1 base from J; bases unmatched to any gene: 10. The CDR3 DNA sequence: TGTGCCAGCAGCCGAGGGACAGGGGAAGGAGGGAACACTGAAGCTTTCTTT. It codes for CASSRGTGEGGNTEAFF.

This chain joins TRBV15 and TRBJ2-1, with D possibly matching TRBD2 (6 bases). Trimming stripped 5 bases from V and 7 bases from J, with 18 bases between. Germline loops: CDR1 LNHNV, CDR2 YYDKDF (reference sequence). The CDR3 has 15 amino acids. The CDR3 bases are TGTGCCACCAGCCTTTTGCGGGGAGAGGGGAATGAGCAGTTCTTC. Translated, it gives CATSLLRGEGNEQFF.

CDR3 coding DNA: TGTGCCAGCAGCCGGGATTGGCAGGTGAACACTGAAGCTTTCTTT. Its translation is CASSRDWQVNTEAFF. The rearrangement joins TRBV7-2 to TRBJ1-1; D is undetermined. With 5 bases removed from V and 0 bases from J, the gap between germline ends came to 13 bases. CDR1 and CDR2 (germline): SGHTA, FQGNSA. The CDR3 has 15 amino acids.